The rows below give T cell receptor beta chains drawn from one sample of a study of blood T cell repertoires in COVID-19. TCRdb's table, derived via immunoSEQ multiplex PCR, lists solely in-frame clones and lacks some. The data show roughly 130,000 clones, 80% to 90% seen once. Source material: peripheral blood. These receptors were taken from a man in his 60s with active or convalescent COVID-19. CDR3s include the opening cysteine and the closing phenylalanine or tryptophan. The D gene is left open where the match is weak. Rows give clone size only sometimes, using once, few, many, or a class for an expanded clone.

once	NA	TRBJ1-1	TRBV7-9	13	TGTGCCAGCAGCTTAAGTCAGGGCACTGAAGCTTTCTTT	CASSLSQGTEAFF
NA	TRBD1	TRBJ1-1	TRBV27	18	TGTGCCAGCAGTTTAGCCCTAAAACAGGGGGCGATTGCTACTGAAGCTTTCTTT	CASSLALKQGAIATEAFF
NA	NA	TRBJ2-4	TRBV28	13	TGTGCCAGCAGCCTCGACGGCAGGGATGGTCTGTACTTC	CASSLDGRDGLYF
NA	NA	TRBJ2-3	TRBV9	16	TGTGCCAGCAGCGTAGGACGGGGGGCGCAGGCCGATACGCAGTATTTT	CASSVGRGAQADTQYF
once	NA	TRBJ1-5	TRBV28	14	TGTGCCAGCAGTTTAGCTGGGGCCAGTCAGCCCCAGCATTTT	CASSLAGASQPQHF
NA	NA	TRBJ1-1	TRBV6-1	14	TGTGCCAGCAGTGAGGGCACCTCAGGATTTTCGACTTTCTTT	CASSEGTSGFSTFF
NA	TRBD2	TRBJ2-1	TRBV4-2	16	TGTGCCAGCAGCCAAGGGGCGGGAGTCGTCGGCAATGAGCAGTTCTTC	CASSQGAGVVGNEQFF
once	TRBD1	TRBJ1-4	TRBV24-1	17	TGTGCCACCAGTGATTCCTGGGACAGCCCTTATAATGAAAAACTGTTTTTT	CATSDSWDSPYNEKLFF
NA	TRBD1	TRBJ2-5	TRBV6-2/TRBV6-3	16	TGTGCCAGCAGTTACGGGGGCAGGGGGCTTGGCGAGACCCAGTACTTC	CASSYGGRGLGETQYF
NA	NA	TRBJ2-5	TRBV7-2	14	TGTGCCAGCAGATTAAGGTTAGCGGAAGAGACCCAGTACTTC	CASRLRLAEETQYF
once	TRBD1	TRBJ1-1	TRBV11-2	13	TGTGCCAGCAGCCGAGGGACAGGGATTGAAGCTTTCTTT	CASSRGTGIEAFF
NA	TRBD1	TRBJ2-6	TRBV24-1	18	TGTGCCACCAGTGATTTGGACAGGGGAGAGTCTGGGGCCAACGTCCTGACTTTC	CATSDLDRGESGANVLTF
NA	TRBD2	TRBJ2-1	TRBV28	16	TGTGCCAGCAGCCGGACTAGCGGGGTGATATACAATGAGCAGTTCTTC	CASSRTSGVIYNEQFF
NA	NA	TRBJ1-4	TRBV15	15	TGTGCCACCAGCAGAGAAATCAGGGTTGCTGAAAAACTGTTTTTT	CATSREIRVAEKLFF
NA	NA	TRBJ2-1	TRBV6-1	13	TGTGCCAGCAGTGAGTCCGCGAACAATGAGCAGTTCTTC	CASSESANNEQFF
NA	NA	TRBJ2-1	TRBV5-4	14	TGTGCCAGCAGCTTGGCCGGGACCTACAATGAGCAGTTCTTC	CASSLAGTYNEQFF